The clone carrying this T cell receptor (beta chain) occurred many times. The target antigen is unknown. This specimen comes from a study of regulatory T cells in long-lasting Graves disease. Whole-study context: By definition, persistent Graves' disease involved antithyroid drugs for over 5 years alongside positive TSH receptor antibodies. General study points: There was favoring of TRBV28, TRBJ1-2 and TRBJ2-5 in persistent disease. The study examined only peripheral blood, not thyroid tissue.

CDR3 regions were amplified by Arm-PCR using iRepertoire HTBI primers to build TCR beta libraries. TCRdb fed the multiplex PCR reads into MiXCR, producing one record per CDR3 protein. Of hundreds of thousands of distinct CDR3 sequences in the sample, around 30% are singletons; the top ten hold roughly 41%. Time point here: persistent/refractory GD, antithyroid drugs over 5 years with positive TRAb. Isolated PBMC RNA provided the starting material for the TCR library. From an endocrinology department in Xi'an, China, came the patients. V was clipped by 2 bases and J by 4 bases, with 11 bases between them. Germline V gene data show CDR1 as MNHEY and CDR2 as SVGEGT. The CDR3 extends over 14 amino acids.

This TCR derives from a female donor with Graves disease. V is TRBV6-2 or TRBV6-3 and J is TRBJ1-2; D is unclear. The sequences come from peripheral blood mononuclear cells (PBMCs), collected when the disease was refractory, from a patient treated with antithyroid drugs. CDR3 amino acids: CASSYIAEGYGYTF. The CDR3 coding sequence is TGTGCCAGCAGTTACATTGCAGAGGGCTATGGCTACACCTTC.